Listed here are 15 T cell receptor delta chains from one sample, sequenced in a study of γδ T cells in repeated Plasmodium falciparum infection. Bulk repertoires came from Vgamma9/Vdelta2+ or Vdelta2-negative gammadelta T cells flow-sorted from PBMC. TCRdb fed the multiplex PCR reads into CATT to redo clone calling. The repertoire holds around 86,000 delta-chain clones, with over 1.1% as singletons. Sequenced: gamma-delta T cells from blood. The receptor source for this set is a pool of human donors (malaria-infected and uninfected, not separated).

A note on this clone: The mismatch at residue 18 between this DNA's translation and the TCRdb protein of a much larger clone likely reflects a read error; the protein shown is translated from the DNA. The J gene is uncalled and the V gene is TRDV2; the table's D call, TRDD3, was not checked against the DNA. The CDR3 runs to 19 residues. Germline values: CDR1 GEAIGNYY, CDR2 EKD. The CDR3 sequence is CACDTGGFGSSWDTRQMIF. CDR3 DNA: TGTGCCTGTGACACTGGGGGATTCGGGAGCTCCTGGGACACCCGACAGATGATTTTC.

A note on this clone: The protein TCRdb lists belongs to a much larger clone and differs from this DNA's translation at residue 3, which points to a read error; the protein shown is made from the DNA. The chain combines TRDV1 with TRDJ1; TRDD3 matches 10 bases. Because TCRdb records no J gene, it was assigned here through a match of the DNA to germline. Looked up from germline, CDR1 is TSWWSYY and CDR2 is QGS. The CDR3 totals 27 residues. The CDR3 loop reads CAFGELNIAPGPTYWGIGGIYTDKLIF. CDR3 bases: TGTGCTTTTGGGGAACTAAACATCGCCCCCGGGCCTACATACTGGGGGATTGGCGGGATCTACACCGATAAACTCATCTTT.

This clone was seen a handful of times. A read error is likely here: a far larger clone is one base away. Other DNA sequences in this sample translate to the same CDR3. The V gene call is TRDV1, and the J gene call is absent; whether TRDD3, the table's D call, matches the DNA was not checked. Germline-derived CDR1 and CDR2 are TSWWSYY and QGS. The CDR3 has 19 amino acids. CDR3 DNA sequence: TGTGCTCTTGGAGCCGGAGGAATCCCGTGGATACTCCGAACCGATAAACTCATCTTC. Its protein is CALGAGGIPWILRTDKLIF.

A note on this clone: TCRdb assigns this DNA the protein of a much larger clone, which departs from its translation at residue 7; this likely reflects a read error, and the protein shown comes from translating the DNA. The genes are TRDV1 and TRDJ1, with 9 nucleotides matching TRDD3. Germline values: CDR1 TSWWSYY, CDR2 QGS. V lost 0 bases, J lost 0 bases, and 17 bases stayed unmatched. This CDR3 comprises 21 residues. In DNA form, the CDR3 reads TGTGCTCTTGGGGAACTCCTCCCCCGGACTGGGGGACTGGTGTACACCGATAAACTCATCTTT. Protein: CALGELLPRTGGLVYTDKLIF.

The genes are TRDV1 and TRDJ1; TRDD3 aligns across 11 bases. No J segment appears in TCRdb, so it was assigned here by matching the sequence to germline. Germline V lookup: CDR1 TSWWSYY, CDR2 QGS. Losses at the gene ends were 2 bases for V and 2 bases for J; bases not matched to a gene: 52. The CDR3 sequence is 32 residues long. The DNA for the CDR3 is TGTGCTCTTGGGGAAAATCGTGGATACCTCCCTCTAAGGGTGGGGGATACGCGTATCCCCCTGGGACGGCACGAGCAGACCGATAAACTCATCTTT. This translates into CALGENRGYLPLRVGDTRIPLGRHEQTDKLIF.

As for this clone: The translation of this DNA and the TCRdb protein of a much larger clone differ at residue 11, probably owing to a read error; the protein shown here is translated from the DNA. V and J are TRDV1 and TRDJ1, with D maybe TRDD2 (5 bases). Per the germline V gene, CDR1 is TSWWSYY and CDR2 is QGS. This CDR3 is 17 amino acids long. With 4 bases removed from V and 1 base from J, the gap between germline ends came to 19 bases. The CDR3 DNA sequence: TGTGCTCTTGGGGGACTCTACTTCCCCGGTACCACCGATAAACTCATCTTT. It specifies CALGGLYFPGTTDKLIF.

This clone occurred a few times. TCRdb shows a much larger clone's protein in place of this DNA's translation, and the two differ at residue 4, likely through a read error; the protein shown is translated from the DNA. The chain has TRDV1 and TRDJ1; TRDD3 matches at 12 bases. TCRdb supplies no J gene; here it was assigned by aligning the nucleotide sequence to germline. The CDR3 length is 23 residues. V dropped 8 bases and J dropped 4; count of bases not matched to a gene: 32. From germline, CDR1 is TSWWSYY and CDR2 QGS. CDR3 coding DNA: TGTGCTCTTAGGTCTTCTTCCTACATAGGGTTGGGGGCTGGGGGATACGTCCGCGATAAACTCATCTTT. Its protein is CALRSSSYIGLGAGGYVRDKLIF.

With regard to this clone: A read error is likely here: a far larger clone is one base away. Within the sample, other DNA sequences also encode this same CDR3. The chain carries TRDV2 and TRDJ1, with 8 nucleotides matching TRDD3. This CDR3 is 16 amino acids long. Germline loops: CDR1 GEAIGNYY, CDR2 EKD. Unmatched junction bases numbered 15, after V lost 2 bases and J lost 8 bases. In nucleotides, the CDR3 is TGTGCCTGTGACAATCTGGGGGACACCCACACCCTAAAACTCATCTTT. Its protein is CACDNLGDTHTLKLIF.

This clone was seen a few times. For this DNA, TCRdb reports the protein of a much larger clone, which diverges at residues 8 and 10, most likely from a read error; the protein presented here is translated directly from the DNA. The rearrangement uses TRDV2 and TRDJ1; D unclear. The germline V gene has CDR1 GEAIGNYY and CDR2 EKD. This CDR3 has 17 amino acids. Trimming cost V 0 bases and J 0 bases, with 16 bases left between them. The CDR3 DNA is TGTGCCTGTGACACCGTGTCCTTTCCGTGGTACACCGATAAACTCATCTTT. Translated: CACDTVSFPWYTDKLIF.

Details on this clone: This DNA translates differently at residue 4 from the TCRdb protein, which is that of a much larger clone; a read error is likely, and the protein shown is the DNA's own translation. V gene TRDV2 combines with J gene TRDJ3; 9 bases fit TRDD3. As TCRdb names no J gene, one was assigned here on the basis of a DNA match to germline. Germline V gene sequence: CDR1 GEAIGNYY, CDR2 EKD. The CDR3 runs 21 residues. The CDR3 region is CACGTISTGGKHSWDTRQMFF. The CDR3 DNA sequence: TGTGCCTGTGGCACCATCTCTACTGGGGGAAAACACTCCTGGGACACCCGACAGATGTTTTTC.

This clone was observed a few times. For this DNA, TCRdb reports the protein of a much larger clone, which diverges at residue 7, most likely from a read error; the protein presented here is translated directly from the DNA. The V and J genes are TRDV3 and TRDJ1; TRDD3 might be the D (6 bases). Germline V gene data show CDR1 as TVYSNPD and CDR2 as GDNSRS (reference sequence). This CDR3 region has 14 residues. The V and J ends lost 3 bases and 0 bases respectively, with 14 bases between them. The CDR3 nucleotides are TGTGCCTTCTTCCCTGGGGAATACACCGATAAACTCATCTTT. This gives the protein CAFFPGEYTDKLIF.

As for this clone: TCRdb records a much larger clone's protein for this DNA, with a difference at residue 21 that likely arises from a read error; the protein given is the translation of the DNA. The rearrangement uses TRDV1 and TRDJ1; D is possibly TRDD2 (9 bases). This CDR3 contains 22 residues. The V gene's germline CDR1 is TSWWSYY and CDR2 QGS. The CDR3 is CALGEPSFLHWGYFFNTDKLTF. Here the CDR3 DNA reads TGTGCTCTTGGGGAACCATCCTTCCTACACTGGGGATACTTCTTTAACACCGATAAACTCACCTTT.

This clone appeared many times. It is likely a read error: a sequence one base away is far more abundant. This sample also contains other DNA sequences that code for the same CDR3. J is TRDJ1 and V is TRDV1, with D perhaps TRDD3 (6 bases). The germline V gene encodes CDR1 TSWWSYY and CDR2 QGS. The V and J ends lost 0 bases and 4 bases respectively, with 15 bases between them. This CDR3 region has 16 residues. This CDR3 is CALGELGHRGSDKLIF. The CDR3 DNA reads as TGTGCTCTTGGGGAACTGGGACACCGGGGGAGCGATAAACTCATCTTT.

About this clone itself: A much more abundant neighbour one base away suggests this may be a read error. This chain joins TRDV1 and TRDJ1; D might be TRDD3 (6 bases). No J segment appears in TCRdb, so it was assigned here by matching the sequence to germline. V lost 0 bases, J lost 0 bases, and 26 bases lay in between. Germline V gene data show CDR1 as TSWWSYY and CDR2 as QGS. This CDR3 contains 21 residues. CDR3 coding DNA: TGTGCTCTTGGGGAACTAGTACTTGTACTAGGGGATCAAGTGTACACCGATAAACTCATCTTT. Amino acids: CALGELVLVLGDQVYTDKLIF.

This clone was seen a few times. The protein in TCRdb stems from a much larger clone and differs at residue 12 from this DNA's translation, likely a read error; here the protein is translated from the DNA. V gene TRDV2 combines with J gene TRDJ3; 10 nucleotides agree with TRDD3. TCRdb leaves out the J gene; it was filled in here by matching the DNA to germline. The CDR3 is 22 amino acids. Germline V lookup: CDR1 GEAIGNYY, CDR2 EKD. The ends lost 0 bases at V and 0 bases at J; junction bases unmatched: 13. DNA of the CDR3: TGTGCCTGTGACACCGTGAGTACTGGGGGATTCCATGGCTCCTGGGACACCCGACAGATGTTTTTC. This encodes CACDTVSTGGFHGSWDTRQMFF.